Listed below are T cell receptor beta chains from one sample, sequenced in a study of identifying expanded T cells in peripheral blood. Clones were sequenced by immunoSEQ multiplex PCR, and TCRdb holds only the in-frame ones, with some missing. Among under 150,000 clones listed, approximately 86% were seen once. The sequenced material came from blood. The receptor source for this set is a person between 18 and 70 years old in good health. The CDR3 runs from the conserved cysteine through the conserved F or W. The D gene is left open where the match is weak. Clone size is stated in some rows and not others, as once, few, many or a class when expanded.

>-|TRBV29-1|TRBJ2-7|15|TRBD2
CSVSKLGGIRYEQYF
TGCAGCGTTTCAAAACTGGGGGGGATTCGCTACGAGCAGTACTTC
>-|TRBV5-5|TRBJ1-2|13|-
CASSLAPDYGYTF
TGTGCCAGCAGCTTGGCTCCAGACTATGGCTACACCTTC
>-|TRBV12-5|TRBJ2-5|17|TRBD2
CASGFDSAGGGRETQYF
TGTGCTAGTGGCTTTGACTCAGCGGGAGGGGGACGGGAGACCCAGTACTTC
>-|TRBV10-1|TRBJ1-1|14|TRBD1
CASSETDRDTEAFF
TGCGCCAGCAGTGAGACCGACAGGGACACTGAAGCTTTCTTT
>-|TRBV5-1|TRBJ1-4|14|TRBD1
CASSFQGGREKLFF
TGCGCCAGCAGCTTCCAGGGGGGTCGAGAAAAACTGTTTTTT
>once|TRBV7-7|TRBJ1-3|13|-
CASSLSARNTIYF
TGTGCCAGCAGCTTGAGTGCCAGAAACACCATATATTTT
>-|TRBV7-9|TRBJ1-2|13|-
CASSLPGDDGYTF
TGTGCCAGCAGCTTACCAGGGGACGATGGCTACACCTTC
>-|TRBV9|TRBJ2-1|13|-
CASSVARYGEQFF
TGTGCCAGCAGCGTAGCGAGATACGGTGAGCAGTTCTTC
>-|TRBV11-3|TRBJ2-3|13|-
CASSLVSTDTQYF
TGTGCCAGCAGCTTAGTTAGCACAGATACGCAGTATTTT
>-|TRBV27|TRBJ1-5|14|TRBD1
CASKDRGRNQPQHF
TGTGCCAGCAAGGACAGGGGGAGGAATCAGCCCCAGCATTTT
>-|TRBV7-6|TRBJ2-3|15|-
CASSLSGGTTDTQYF
TGTGCCAGCAGCTTATCTGGGGGAACCACAGATACGCAGTATTTT
>-|TRBV7-9|TRBJ2-2|16|TRBD1
CASSKEGQGLTGELFF
TGTGCCAGCAGCAAAGAGGGACAGGGTCTGACCGGGGAGCTGTTTTTT
>once|TRBV2|TRBJ1-1|14|-
CATTGGVRDTEAFF
TGTGCCACAACTGGTGGGGTAAGGGACACTGAAGCTTTCTTT
>-|TRBV6-5|TRBJ1-4|15|-
CASSPGGATNEKLFF
TGTGCCAGCAGCCCCGGGGGAGCAACTAATGAAAAACTGTTTTTT
>-|TRBV7-2|TRBJ1-1|15|-
CASSLVAGTNTEAFF
TGTGCCAGCAGCTTAGTTGCGGGGACGAACACTGAAGCTTTCTTT
>few|TRBV11-2|TRBJ2-2|15|TRBD1
CASSWDRTNTGELFF
TGTGCCAGCAGTTGGGACAGAACGAACACCGGGGAGCTGTTTTTT
>-|TRBV5-5|TRBJ2-5|14|TRBD2
CASSLLAGEETQYF
TGTGCCAGCAGCTTGCTGGCGGGGGAGGAGACCCAGTACTTC
>-|TRBV6-6|TRBJ2-7|15|TRBD1
CASTRDRGPSYEQYF
TGTGCCAGCACTCGGGACAGGGGGCCCTCCTACGAGCAGTACTTC
>few|TRBV7-8|TRBJ1-5|16|TRBD1
CASSSQGALVNQPQHF
TGTGCCAGCAGCTCACAGGGGGCCCTAGTAAATCAGCCCCAGCATTTT
>-|TRBV19|TRBJ2-7|15|-
CASSIAPKQGYEQYF
TGTGCCAGTAGTATAGCCCCAAAACAGGGCTACGAGCAGTACTTC
>-|TRBV11-3|TRBJ2-3|16|TRBD2
CASSPGLAGDADTQYF
TGTGCCAGCAGCCCCGGACTAGCGGGAGATGCAGATACGCAGTATTTT
>-|TRBV7-3|TRBJ2-7|15|TRBD2
CASSLTGTSTYEQYF
TGTGCCAGCAGCTTGACCGGGACTAGCACCTACGAGCAGTACTTC
>-|TRBV28|TRBJ2-2|14|TRBD2
CATDRGSLTGELFF
TGTGCCACCGACCGCGGGAGTTTGACCGGGGAGCTGTTTTTT
>-|TRBV25-1|TRBJ2-3|15|-
CASSERPGETDTQYF
TGTGCCAGCAGTGAACGTCCCGGTGAGACAGATACGCAGTATTTT
>-|TRBV4-2|TRBJ1-1|13|-
CASSQEINTEAFF
TGTGCCAGCAGCCAAGAAATTAACACTGAAGCTTTCTTT
>-|TRBV7-9|TRBJ1-4|14|-
CASSRGQLNEKLFF
TGTGCCAGCAGCCGTGGACAATTGAATGAAAAACTGTTTTTT
>few|TRBV6-1|TRBJ2-5|13|-
CASTVLTSQTQYF
TGTGCCAGCACCGTCTTGACCTCTCAGACACAGTACTTC
>-|TRBV5-1|TRBJ2-5|15|TRBD2
CASSSRAGGPETQYF
TGCGCCAGCAGCTCCCGAGCGGGGGGGCCAGAGACCCAGTACTTC
>few|TRBV18|TRBJ1-5|13|TRBD1
CASSLQGYQPQHF
TGTGCCAGCTCACTACAGGGGTATCAGCCCCAGCATTTT
>-|TRBV5-1|TRBJ2-7|14|TRBD2
CASSPGLAGTEQYF
TGCGCCTCCTCGCCCGGCCTAGCGGGAACCGAGCAGTACTTC
>-|TRBV28|TRBJ2-1|15|-
CASSPAPSPYNEQFF
TGTGCCAGCAGCCCAGCCCCCTCCCCCTACAATGAGCAGTTCTTC
>-|TRBV2|TRBJ2-5|13|-
CASSSTTAETQYF
TGTGCCAGCAGTTCCACTACGGCAGAGACCCAGTACTTC
>-|TRBV5-1|TRBJ2-5|15|-
CASSSVGRVAETQYF
TGCGCCAGCAGCTCCGTTGGCCGGGTAGCGGAGACCCAGTACTTC
>-|TRBV15|TRBJ1-2|13|-
CATSRRGMGGYTF
TGTGCCACCAGCAGGCGGGGGATGGGTGGCTACACCTTC
>-|TRBV16|TRBJ2-7|14|TRBD2
CASTPLQGGYEQYF
TGTGCCAGCACCCCTCTCCAGGGAGGGTACGAGCAGTACTTC
>once|TRBV5-4|TRBJ2-1|15|-
CASSLISASYNEQFF
TGTGCCAGCAGCTTGATTAGCGCCTCCTACAATGAGCAGTTCTTC
>once|TRBV18|TRBJ1-1|13|-
CASYPGDNTEAFF
TGTGCCAGCTACCCGGGAGATAACACTGAAGCTTTCTTT
>-|TRBV5-4|TRBJ1-1|15|-
CASSRTQGRGTEAFF
TGTGCCAGCAGCCGTACCCAGGGGAGGGGCACTGAAGCTTTCTTT
>-|TRBV5-6|TRBJ2-7|16|-
CASSLRGTASSYEQYF
TGTGCCAGCAGTTTACGGGGGACGGCGAGCTCCTACGAGCAGTACTTC
>-|TRBV7-3|TRBJ2-3|15|TRBD2
CASSPLGGGTDTQYF
TGTGCCAGCAGCCCATTGGGGGGGGGCACAGATACGCAGTATTTT
>-|TRBV5-4|TRBJ1-1|15|-
CASSRGRGPITEAFF
TGTGCCAGCAGCCGCGGGCGCGGGCCTATCACTGAAGCTTTCTTT
>-|TRBV7-8|TRBJ1-2|16|TRBD1
CASSLRDRGGNYGYTF
TGTGCCAGCAGCCTCCGGGACAGGGGGGGTAACTATGGCTACACCTTC
>-|TRBV5-1|TRBJ2-2|17|TRBD1
CASSWDPGQGATGELFF
TGCGCCAGCAGCTGGGATCCGGGACAGGGGGCGACCGGGGAGCTGTTTTTT
>-|TRBV5-1|TRBJ2-7|13|-
CASSLEGAYEQYF
TGCGCCAGCAGCTTGGAGGGCGCCTACGAGCAGTACTTC
>-|TRBV13|TRBJ2-1|16|-
CASSLPVGSSYNEQFF
TGTGCCAGCAGCCTCCCGGTCGGGAGCTCCTACAATGAGCAGTTCTTC
>-|TRBV6-5|TRBJ1-5|14|TRBD1
CASSKRGRNQPQHF
TGTGCCAGCAGTAAAAGGGGGCGCAATCAGCCTCAGCATTTT